Listed here are 18 T cell receptor beta chains from one sample, sequenced in a study of shared clonotypes between healthy human individuals. Assay: immunoSEQ multiplex PCR; the TCRdb copy retains only in-frame clones and omits some. The sample consists of roughly 500,000 clones, roughly 95% of them appearing once. Sequenced input: naive CD4+ T cells sorted from blood. The subset here: CD45RA+ positively selected. The receptors here all came from a woman aged 25 to 39 in good health.

J is TRBJ2-5 and V is TRBV15; no clear D gene. The DNA end is more similar to TRBJ2-7, so the J call may be wrong. This CDR3 contains 14 residues. The V gene's germline CDR1 is LNHNV and CDR2 YYDKDF (reference sequence). The CDR3 protein is CATSRDLQAGEQYF. The CDR3 DNA sequence: TGTGCCACCAGCAGAGATCTCCAGGCCGGCGAGCAGTACTTC.

The chain links TRBV27 to TRBJ2-2; TRBD1 or TRBD2 may be the D gene (5 bases each). The CDR3 has 15 amino acids. Germline CDR1 is MNHEY and CDR2 is SMNVEV (reference sequence). V was trimmed by 8 bases and J by 2 bases, leaving 15 bases between them. This CDR3 is CASGWAGANTGELFF. CDR3 coding DNA: TGTGCCAGCGGTTGGGCCGGGGCTAACACCGGGGAGCTGTTTTTT.

This chain connects TRBV5-1 to TRBJ2-3; no definite D call. Trimming removed 1 base from V and 0 bases from J, with 12 bases in between. The CDR3 spans 16 residues. Germline loops: CDR1 SGHRS, CDR2 YFSETQ. The CDR3 nucleotides read TGCGCCAGCAGCTTGCGCGAAGGTACTAGCACAGATACGCAGTATTTT. It translates to CASSLREGTSTDTQYF.

The V gene is TRBV2, the J gene TRBJ2-1; weak D call: TRBD1 (5 bases). V shed 5 bases and J shed 6 bases, with 8 bases lying between them. CDR1 and CDR2 from the germline V gene are SNHLY and FYNNEI. The CDR3 runs 12 residues. CDR3 nucleotide sequence: TGTGCCAGCAGTCTAGACAGCAATGAGCAGTTCTTC. As protein: CASSLDSNEQFF.

This chain joins TRBV18 and TRBJ1-1; 8 bases match TRBD1. Looked up from germline, CDR1 is KGHSH and CDR2 is LQKENI. The CDR3 totals 15 residues. V was pared by 5 bases and J by 2 bases, with 7 bases of the junction left unmatched. Here the CDR3 reads CASSYGQGGNTEAFF. CDR3 sequence (DNA): TGTGCCAGCTCATACGGACAGGGTGGCAACACTGAAGCTTTCTTT.

The chain combines TRBV7-7 with TRBJ1-1, with D possibly TRBD1 on 5 matching bases. The V end lost 5 bases, the J end lost 7 bases, and 14 bases lay between the germline ends. The germline V gene encodes CDR1 SSHAT and CDR2 FNYEAQ (reference sequence). The CDR3 has 13 residues. The CDR3 loop is CASSKTVGGEAFF. Written as DNA, the CDR3 is TGTGCCAGCAGCAAGACAGTTGGAGGTGAAGCTTTCTTT.

CDR3 sequence (DNA): TGTGCCAGCAGCTTAGTATTGGCTAGGTGGAAATTCCCAGATACGCAGTATTTT. This sequence encodes CASSLVLARWKFPDTQYF. The rearrangement links TRBV7-2 to TRBJ2-3; D remains unclear. This CDR3 has 18 residues. The germline V and J ends were trimmed by 1 base and 4 bases, with 21 bases remaining between them. Per the germline V gene, CDR1 is SGHTA and CDR2 is FQGNSA.

This clone showed up just once. This chain connects TRBV19 to TRBJ1-2; a possible D gene is TRBD1 (5 bases). This CDR3 spans 12 amino acids. V dropped 7 bases and J dropped 2 bases, with 8 bases sitting between them. Germline V gene lookup returns CDR1 LNHDA and CDR2 SQIVND (reference sequence). The CDR3 is CASKGQNYGYTF. The CDR3 bases are TGTGCCAGTAAGGGGCAGAACTATGGCTACACCTTC.

V gene TRBV5-1 combines with J gene TRBJ2-1; TRBD2 is a possible D gene (6 bases). In germline, CDR1 is SGHRS, CDR2 YFSETQ. CDR3 length: 15 amino acids. V was clipped by 1 base and J by 5 bases, with 13 bases between them. The CDR3 sequence is CASSLSVGGNNEQFF. The CDR3 coding sequence is TGCGCCAGCAGCTTGTCGGTAGGCGGGAACAATGAGCAGTTCTTC.

The rearrangement joins TRBV30 to TRBJ1-2; TRBD1 matches 7 bases. The CDR3 length is 17 residues. Germline CDR1 reads GTSNPN; CDR2 reads SVGIG (reference sequence). The ends lost 1 base at V and 1 base at J; junction bases unmatched: 12. The chain's CDR3 is CAWSGVSGTENNYGYTF. CDR3 nucleotides: TGTGCCTGGAGTGGGGTGTCGGGGACAGAAAATAACTATGGCTACACCTTC.

The chain links TRBV2 to TRBJ2-5; D call uncertain. The V gene lost 2 bases and the J gene lost 1 base, with 8 bases spanning the gap. The CDR3 has 14 amino acids. Germline loops: CDR1 SNHLY, CDR2 FYNNEI. The CDR3 is CASSEKEGQETQYF. For the CDR3, the DNA is TGTGCCAGCAGTGAAAAGGAAGGCCAAGAGACCCAGTACTTC.

This clone showed up just once. The chain is built from TRBV2 and TRBJ2-6; no clear D. Trimming took off 7 bases at V and 0 bases at J, with 10 bases between the two ends. Germline V gene sequence: CDR1 SNHLY, CDR2 FYNNEI. This CDR3 has 15 amino acids. The CDR3 bases are TGTGCCAGCAATGAGAGAAGCTCTGGGGCCAACGTCCTGACTTTC. Translating gives CASNERSSGANVLTF.

The rearrangement links TRBV18 to TRBJ2-7, with 7 bases lining up with TRBD1. After removal of 4 bases from V and 3 bases from J, the junction contained 6 bases not matched to a gene. The CDR3 length is 14 residues. Germline CDR1 reads KGHSH; CDR2 reads LQKENI. The CDR3 region is CASSLRDRGYEQYF. DNA for the CDR3: TGTGCCAGCTCACTCCGGGACAGAGGCTACGAGCAGTACTTC.

The J gene is TRBJ2-7, the V gene TRBV27, with 7 bases matching TRBD2. This CDR3 is built from 15 residues. The V gene end was trimmed by 5 bases and the J gene end by 0 bases; junction bases not matched to a gene: 7. CDR1 and CDR2 from the germline V gene are MNHEY and SMNVEV (reference sequence). The chain's CDR3 is CASSRSSGSSYEQYF. The CDR3 DNA reads as TGTGCCAGCAGTAGATCTAGCGGTAGCTCCTACGAGCAGTACTTC.

Regarding this clone: The sample has other DNA sequences that encode this CDR3 too. The chain uses TRBV28 and TRBJ2-5; D is ambiguous. The J call is uncertain, as TRBJ2-7 better fits the DNA end. The germline V gene encodes CDR1 MDHEN and CDR2 SYDVKM. The CDR3 runs 11 residues. DNA for the CDR3: TGTGCCAGCAGTTCCTATTACGAGCAGTACTTC. Its protein is CASSSYYEQYF.

The chain is built from TRBV5-6 and TRBJ2-7; no clear D. The CDR3 totals 16 residues. Germline lookup yields CDR1 SGHDT and CDR2 YYEEEE. V lost 0 bases to trimming and J lost 0 bases, with 13 bases between them. In DNA, the CDR3 is TGTGCCAGCAGCTTGGGGCCGGGTTACAACTCCTACGAGCAGTACTTC. Protein: CASSLGPGYNSYEQYF. Drawing the rest from reference TRBV5-6 and TRBJ2-7, the complete variable domain is DAGVTQSPTHLIKTRGQQVTLRCSPKSGHDTVSWYQQALGQGPQFIFQYYEEEERQRGNFPDRFSGHQFPNYSSELNVNALLLGDSALYLCASSLGPGYNSYEQYFGPGTRLTVT.

This clone showed up just once. The rearrangement joins TRBV10-3 to TRBJ1-4, with 7 bases fitting TRBD1. The V and J ends lost 5 bases and 8 bases, in that order; junction bases with no gene match: 8. The CDR3 is 14 amino acids. Per germline, CDR1 ENHRY and CDR2 SYGVKD. This chain's CDR3 is CAISKQGRGEKLFF. The CDR3 nucleotides are TGTGCCATCAGTAAACAGGGGAGAGGGGAAAAACTGTTTTTT.

The chain recombines TRBV10-3 with TRBJ2-3, with TRBD1 matching 10 bases. Trimming took 7 bases from V and 11 from J; bases not matched to a gene: 12. This CDR3 has 14 residues. The germline V gene has CDR1 ENHRY and CDR2 SYGVKD. CDR3 nucleotide sequence: TGTGCCATCAAGGGGACAGGGGACGACTTAGGGCAGTATTTT. Its translation is CAIKGTGDDLGQYF.